This T cell receptor beta chain was sequenced for a study of blood T cell repertoires in COVID-19. Study details: Donors in the United States, Italy and Spain gave samples during acute or convalescent COVID-19. PBMCs, B-cell-depleted T cells, or T cells provided the cDNA or gDNA that made up the material.

Authors' processing steps: Estimated nucleated cell counts came from reference gene primer amplification. Clones were sequenced by immunoSEQ multiplex PCR, and TCRdb holds only the in-frame ones, with some missing. Clone size and the V and J calls come from that table; the DNA yielded D and trimming. Of fewer than 250,000 clones in the sample, around 84% were seen once. The CDR3 is made up of 15 amino acids. Germline CDR1 SGDLS, CDR2 YYNGEE. The V end was cut by 4 bases, the J end by 0 bases, with 11 bases between. This TCR derives from a human donor in a cohort sampled during active COVID-19. The sample comprised peripheral blood. This chain joins TRBV9 and TRBJ1-3, with unresolved D. The CDR3 DNA sequence: TGTGCCAGCAGCCCCCCGGCAGGCTCTGGAAACACCATATATTTT. Its protein is CASSPPAGSGNTIYF.